A selection of T cell receptor beta chains follows, all from one sample in a study of CD8+ T cells in alopecia areata. Sequencing used immunoSEQ multiplex PCR; TCRdb keeps in-frame clones, though not all of them. The data contain more than 150,000 clones, around 51% of them singletons. The sample consisted of CD8+ T cells sorted from blood, taken around week 52, from a patient treated with tofacitinib. These TCRs come from a human donor with alopecia areata. The conserved cysteine and the conserved F or W are not part of the CDR3 here. Fields, in order: V gene, CDR3 protein.

TRBV10-3 | ASSSLQDEGPYGYT
TRBV21-1 | ASSTGQGWQETQY
TRBV2 | ASSEAGGYGYT
TRBV7-2 | ASSLGPGHYT
TRBV15 | ATSRERRITQMNTEAF
TRBV7-8 | ASSVSGGADTQY
TRBV29-1 | SVEGRERTDTQY
TRBV7-9 | ASSSGTGRYGYT
TRBV6-6 | ASSPMGALGETQY
TRBV30 | AWSPHTELETQY
TRBV14 | ASTVTGGAYNEQF
TRBV7-2 | ASSLEEETQY
TRBV27 | ASSGNNEQF
TRBV28 | ASSFPPGGAGYNLY
TRBV27 | ASSHGREPNTGELF
TRBV29-1 | SVVNSTDTQY
TRBV7-9 | ASSSWQGIDSPLH
TRBV27 | ASSLLSGSYNEQF
TRBV10-3 | AISDEGGRGTQY
TRBV13 | ASSSLAGGLNEQF
TRBV5-1 | ASSLWVRVIPHNEQF
TRBV27 | ASSPGTPYQPQH
TRBV7-9 | ASSSPGTGMRHLNGYT
TRBV15 | ATSRDLPSGNTIY
TRBV27 | ASRLAGAFYNEQF
TRBV29-1 | SAGQGDTDTQY